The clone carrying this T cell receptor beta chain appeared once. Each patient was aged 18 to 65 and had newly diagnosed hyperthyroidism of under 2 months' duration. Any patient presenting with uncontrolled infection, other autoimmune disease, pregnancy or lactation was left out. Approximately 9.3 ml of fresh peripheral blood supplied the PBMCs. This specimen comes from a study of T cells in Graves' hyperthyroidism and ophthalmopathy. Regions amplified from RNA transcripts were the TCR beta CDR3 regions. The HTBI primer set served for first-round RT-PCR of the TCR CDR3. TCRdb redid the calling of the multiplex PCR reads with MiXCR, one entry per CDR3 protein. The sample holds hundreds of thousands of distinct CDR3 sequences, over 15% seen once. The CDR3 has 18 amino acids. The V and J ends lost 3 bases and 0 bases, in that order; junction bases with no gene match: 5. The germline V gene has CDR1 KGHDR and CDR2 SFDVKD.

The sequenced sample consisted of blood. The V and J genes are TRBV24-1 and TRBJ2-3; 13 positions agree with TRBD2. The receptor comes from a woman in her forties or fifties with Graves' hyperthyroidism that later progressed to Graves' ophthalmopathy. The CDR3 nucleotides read TGTGCCACCAGTGATCCTGGACTAGCGGGGGCAAGCACAGATACGCAGTATTTT. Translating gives CATSDPGLAGASTDTQYF.